This TCR beta chain was sequenced during a study of OX40 agonist ivuxolimab in advanced cancers. At the level of the study: Clinicians treated patients with ivuxolimab, an agonistic anti-OX40 (CD134) antibody.

On this clone: Its specificity is unknown.

The CDR3 has 17 residues. Trimming pared 4 bases from V and 4 bases from J, leaving 21 bases between. CDR1 SGHRS and CDR2 YFSETQ come from the germline V gene. Measured with immunoSEQ multiplex PCR; TCRdb has only the in-frame clones, and not every one. The sample has roughly 60,000 clones; 65% to 85% are singletons. Findings and limits, study-wide: Not determined was the antigen specificity of the expanded peripheral T cells. More expanded clones were found, on average, in CD8+ than in CD4+ T cells.

Sample: CD4+ or CD8+ T cells sorted from blood, taken in a trial of the OX40 agonist ivuxolimab. This chain uses TRBV5-1 with TRBJ2-1; tentative D call: TRBD2 (7 bases). This TCR came from an adult with an advanced solid tumor such as melanoma, head and neck, liver or kidney cancer. In DNA, the CDR3 is TGCGCCAGCAGCAGGGGGGCAGTCGCGGGAGTGTACAATGAGCAGTTCTTC. Translated, it gives CASSRGAVAGVYNEQFF.